The 21 T cell receptor beta chains below were found in one sample sequenced in a study of cytomegalovirus exposure and HLA in healthy donors. Repertoires were generated with immunoSEQ multiplex PCR, while TCRdb's copy carries only in-frame clones and drops some. The sample lists over 120,000 clones; 75% to 90% were seen once. The sequencing input was PBMCs. The receptors were gathered from a woman aged 25 to 39 in good health and CMV-seropositive.

This clone appeared once. The chain uses TRBV9 and TRBJ2-7, with D possibly TRBD1 on 6 matching bases. V lost 0 bases, J lost 6 bases, and 10 bases lay in between. The V gene's germline CDR1 is SGDLS and CDR2 YYNGEE. This CDR3 is 13 amino acids long. CDR3 DNA sequence: TGTGCCAGCAGCGTAGGGCCCAGGGGCGAGCAGTACTTC. Translating gives CASSVGPRGEQYF.

The chain couples TRBV11-2 to TRBJ2-7; 8 nucleotides match TRBD1. The CDR3 totals 15 residues. CDR1 is SGHAT and CDR2 is FQNNGV in the germline V gene. Trimming removed 5 bases from V and 0 bases from J; junction bases left unmatched: 6. The CDR3 DNA is TGTGCCAGCAGCCTTGACAGGGGATCCTCCTACGAGCAGTACTTC. It translates to CASSLDRGSSYEQYF.

The chain is built from TRBV29-1 and TRBJ2-4; no reliable D call. CDR1 SQVTM and CDR2 ANQGSEA come from the germline V gene. This CDR3 is 12 amino acids long. Trimming removed 2 bases from V and 7 bases from J, with 9 bases in between. CDR3 nucleotides: TGCAGCGTTGAACGGCGACTCAACATTCAGTACTTC. The encoded protein is CSVERRLNIQYF. The variable domain in full, completed from reference TRBV29-1 and TRBJ2-4, reads SAVISQKPSRDICQRGTSLTIQCQVDSQVTMMFWYRQQPGQSLTLIATANQGSEATYESGFVIDKFPISRPNLTFSTLTVSNMSPEDSSIYLCSVERRLNIQYFGAGTRLSVL.

V gene TRBV13 combines with J gene TRBJ2-1; 7 nucleotides line up with TRBD2. The CDR3 spans 17 residues. The V and J ends lost 3 bases and 7 bases, in that order; junction bases with no gene match: 15. Germline CDR1 PRHDT, CDR2 FYEKMQ (reference sequence). The CDR3 sequence is CASSFLTTSLAANEQFF. In DNA form, the CDR3 reads TGTGCCAGCAGCTTCCTAACGACAAGTCTAGCGGCGAATGAGCAGTTCTTC.

This clone showed up just once. J is TRBJ2-1 and V is TRBV7-2; TRBD2 agrees at 11 bases. The CDR3 is made up of 16 amino acids. Germline-derived CDR1 and CDR2 are SGHTA and FQGNSA. V was clipped by 5 bases and J by 3 bases; unmatched bases: 6. The chain's CDR3 is CASSARTSGFYNEQFF. CDR3 DNA sequence: TGTGCCAGCAGCGCCCGGACTAGCGGGTTCTACAATGAGCAGTTCTTC.

The genes are TRBV9 and TRBJ2-7, with 14 bases aligning to TRBD2. The germline CDR1 and CDR2 sequences are SGDLS and YYNGEE. The trim removed 2 bases at V and 4 bases at J, leaving 2 bases unmatched. There are 15 residues in the CDR3. The CDR3 loop is CASSVGTSGSYEQYF. In DNA form, the CDR3 reads TGTGCCAGCAGCGTTGGGACTAGCGGGAGTTACGAGCAGTACTTC.

This chain connects TRBV6-6 to TRBJ2-1; 7 nucleotides agree with TRBD2. CDR3 size: 16 residues. Germline loops: CDR1 MNHNY, CDR2 SVGAGI (reference sequence). V dropped 7 bases and J dropped 3; count of bases not matched to a gene: 12. The CDR3, as DNA: TGTGCCAGCACAGTAACATCTAGCGGAGTCTACAATGAGCAGTTCTTC. Its translation: CASTVTSSGVYNEQFF.

The chain joins TRBV9 to TRBJ2-3; D is perhaps TRBD1 (5 bases). V was shortened by 0 bases and J by 1 base, with 9 bases between the two germline ends. CDR3 length equals 15 residues. Germline V gene lookup returns CDR1 SGDLS and CDR2 YYNGEE. The CDR3 sequence: CASSVGGGRTDTQYF. In nucleotides, the CDR3 is TGTGCCAGCAGCGTAGGGGGCGGTCGCACAGATACGCAGTATTTT.

This sequence joins TRBV19 and TRBJ1-5; TRBD1 is a possible D gene (5 bases). The CDR3 has 14 amino acids. Trimming left V 6 bases short and J 0 bases short, with 9 bases between. CDR1 and CDR2 from the germline V gene are LNHDA and SQIVND (reference sequence). The CDR3 sequence: CASRGLDSNQPQHF. The DNA for the CDR3 is TGTGCCAGTAGGGGGCTAGATAGCAATCAGCCCCAGCATTTT.

This rearrangement joins TRBV7-9 to TRBJ1-1; D gene unclear. The ends were cut back, 3 bases at V and 4 bases at J, with 9 bases in the middle. This CDR3 has 13 residues. Germline assignment: CDR1 SEHNR and CDR2 FQNEAQ (reference sequence). Written as DNA, the CDR3 is TGTGCCAGCAGCTTTGGAGCCGGCACTGAAGCTTTCTTT. Protein: CASSFGAGTEAFF. The whole variable domain, remainder taken from reference TRBV7-9 and TRBJ1-1, is DTGVSQNPRHKITKRGQNVTFRCDPISEHNRLYWYRQTLGQGPEFLTYFQNEAQLEKSRLLSDRFSAERPKGSFSTLEIQRTEQGDSAMYLCASSFGAGTEAFFGQGTRLTVV.

This rearrangement joins TRBV6-5 to TRBJ1-5; D gene uncertain. Trimming pared 6 bases from V and 0 bases from J, leaving 12 bases between. Germline CDR1 and CDR2: MNHEY and SVGAGI. The length of the CDR3 is 15 residues. In DNA form, the CDR3 reads TGTGCCAGCAGGAAACAGCTATATAGCAATCAGCCCCAGCATTTT. Protein sequence: CASRKQLYSNQPQHF.

This rearrangement joins TRBV9 to TRBJ1-3, with D possibly being TRBD1 (5 bases). CDR1 and CDR2 from the germline V gene are SGDLS and YYNGEE. The V and J ends lost 4 bases and 0 bases respectively, with 17 bases between them. The CDR3 has 17 residues. CDR3 DNA: TGTGCCAGCAGCACACCCTTCACAGGCTTCTCTGGAAACACCATATATTTT. Translated, it gives CASSTPFTGFSGNTIYF. The entire variable domain, with the rest obtained from reference TRBV9 and TRBJ1-3, is as follows: DSGVTQTPKHLITATGQRVTLRCSPRSGDLSVYWYQQSLDQGLQFLIQYYNGEERAKGNILERFSAQQFPDLHSELNLSSLELGDSALYFCASSTPFTGFSGNTIYFGEGSWLTVV.

The chain uses TRBV6-1 and TRBJ1-1; TRBD1 is a possible D gene (6 bases). The V gene lost 4 bases and the J gene lost 1 base, with 13 bases spanning the gap. Germline CDR1 reads MNHNS; CDR2 reads SASEGT. The length of the CDR3 is 15 residues. CDR3 nucleotides: TGTGCCAGCAGTGCCCTACGGACAGCGAACACTGAAGCTTTCTTT. It is translated as CASSALRTANTEAFF.

The chain joins TRBV28 to TRBJ1-4; TRBD1 matches at 9 bases. The CDR3 contains 15 residues. The ends lost 10 bases at V and 3 bases at J; junction bases unmatched: 9. Germline V gene lookup returns CDR1 MDHEN and CDR2 SYDVKM. The CDR3 bases are TGTGCCACCATGGGACAGGGAGTGTCTAATGAAAAACTGTTTTTT. It translates to CATMGQGVSNEKLFF.

The chain recombines TRBV11-3 with TRBJ2-1; D is possibly TRBD2 (5 bases). This CDR3 region has 13 residues. Germline CDR1 SGHNT, CDR2 YENEEA. V lost 1 base and J 9 bases, leaving 10 bases between the germline ends. The CDR3 nucleotides are TGTGCCAGCAGCTTAGGAGTGGGAGTTGAGCAGTTCTTC. Its translation is CASSLGVGVEQFF.

The chain combines TRBV29-1 with TRBJ2-7; no definite D call. Trimming stripped 0 bases from V and 7 bases from J, with 10 bases between. The CDR3 has 12 residues. The V gene's germline CDR1 is SQVTM and CDR2 ANQGSEA. The CDR3 nucleotides read TGCAGCGTTGAAGAGTGGTCAGGAGAGCAGTACTTC. Protein: CSVEEWSGEQYF.

The chain is built from TRBV20-1 and TRBJ1-1; no clear D gene. The germline V and J ends were trimmed by 3 bases and 6 bases, with 8 bases remaining between them. This CDR3 has 11 amino acids. Germline V gene sequence: CDR1 DFQATT, CDR2 SNEGSKA (reference sequence). DNA for the CDR3: TGCAGTGCTAGGAGGGAACCTGAAGCTTTCTTT. Its translation is CSARREPEAFF.

J is TRBJ1-4 and V is TRBV5-1; D is uncertain. This CDR3 region has 13 residues. Per germline, CDR1 SGHRS and CDR2 YFSETQ. V was cut by 4 bases and J by 7 bases, with 11 bases left in between. The CDR3 loop is CASSISGPEKLFF. CDR3 DNA sequence: TGCGCCAGCAGCATATCGGGTCCTGAAAAACTGTTTTTT. Variable domain in full (rest from reference TRBV5-1 and TRBJ1-4): KAGVTQTPRYLIKTRGQQVTLSCSPISGHRSVSWYQQTPGQGLQFLFEYFSETQRNKGNFPGRFSGRQFSNSRSEMNVSTLELGDSALYLCASSISGPEKLFFGSGTQLSVL.

CDR3: CASSSVFGVSTDTQYF. The CDR3 nucleotides read TGTGCCAGCAGCTCTGTCTTCGGTGTTAGCACAGATACGCAGTATTTT. The chain combines TRBV7-9 with TRBJ2-3, with unresolved D. CDR1 SEHNR and CDR2 FQNEAQ come from the germline V gene (reference sequence). The CDR3 runs 16 residues. The V gene lost 4 bases and the J gene lost 0 bases, with 14 bases spanning the gap.

The J gene is TRBJ2-3, the V gene TRBV6-1, with 7 bases aligning to TRBD1. This CDR3 region has 18 residues. J lost 2 bases, V lost 3 bases, and 14 bases had no gene match. CDR1 and CDR2 from the germline V gene are MNHNS and SASEGT. The CDR3 DNA reads TGTGCCAGCAGTGAGACGGTGCTTCAGGGGGACGACACAGATACGCAGTATTTT. Translation: CASSETVLQGDDTDTQYF.

DNA of the CDR3: TGTGCCAGCAGCCTAGGACAGCCCCTCTCTGGAAACACCATATATTTT. As protein: CASSLGQPLSGNTIYF. The rearrangement links TRBV2 to TRBJ1-3, with TRBD1 as a possible D gene (6 bases). Trimming stripped 6 bases from V and 0 bases from J, with 15 bases between. The CDR3 loop spans 16 amino acids. Germline CDR1 SNHLY, CDR2 FYNNEI.